This T cell receptor (beta chain) stems from a study of blood T cells in healthy people across ages. Together with a sample-barcoded 5' primer, a J-beta primer mix was included in a second PCR lasting about 6 to 12 cycles. One entry per CDR3 protein, called by TCRdb with MiXCR from the 5' RACE reads. Of fewer than 1,200,000 distinct CDR3 sequences in the sample, under 30% are singletons; the top ten hold 0.75%. There are 15 residues in the CDR3. Points on this clonotype: The junction differs from germline at one of its ends, possibly a read error.

These records were also assigned to another study, of T cells of mothers and their children.

The clonotype originates from a girl aged 2 to 9 in good health. The specimen was blood. The V gene is TRBV12-3 or TRBV12-4, the J gene TRBJ2-3; D gene unclear. The CDR3 coding sequence is TGTGCCAGCAGTTTAACCAGCATAAGCACAGATGCGCAGTATTTT. As protein: CASSLTSISTDAQYF.